This entry lists 2 T cell receptor beta chains sequenced from one sample in a study of naive and memory T cell subsets. No cognate antigen is known for these TCRs. Findings and caveats of the study: Naive repertoires, especially CD8, held a few larger clonotypes, possibly memory cells re-expressing CD45RA.

Two oligonucleotides, mixed equimolar, formed the beta constant-region primer covering TRBC1 and TRBC2. Ligated cDNA was amplified by four rounds of PCR with nested alpha and beta constant-region primers and SP2. TCRdb used MiXCR to reprocess the UMI-ligation and nested PCR reads, holding one entry per CDR3 protein. The sample consists of under 150,000 distinct CDR3 sequences, approximately 21% of them appearing once. The sample consisted of naive CD8+ T cells from blood. These receptors were obtained from a human donor in good health.

This clonotype has a handful of counts. The chain joins TRBV7-9 to TRBJ2-3; weak D call: TRBD1 (5 bases). Germline-derived CDR1 and CDR2 are SEHNR and FQNEAQ (reference sequence). V was pared by 1 base and J by 5 bases, with 10 bases between. The CDR3 covers 14 residues. The CDR3 DNA sequence: TGTGCCAGCAGCTTAGTAGGGGATGGAGATACGCAGTATTTT. This codes for CASSLVGDGDTQYF.

V is TRBV28 and J is TRBJ2-7; no reliable D call. The germline V gene encodes CDR1 MDHEN and CDR2 SYDVKM. Trimming removed 5 bases at V and 2 bases at J, with 7 bases between. The CDR3 totals 12 residues. CDR3 sequence reads: CASSDPTYEQYF. The CDR3 region has the DNA TGTGCCAGCAGTGACCCGACCTACGAGCAGTACTTC.